The clone carrying this T cell receptor beta chain was seen a single time. Antigen specificity is unknown. The germline V gene encodes CDR1 ENHRY and CDR2 SYGVKD. V gave up 3 bases and J gave up 5 bases; unmatched junction bases: 6. This CDR3 has 15 amino acids. This sample was included in a study of cytotoxic CD8 clonotypes in ibrutinib-treated CLL. Study-level information: Timing of response sample collection was a median approximately eleven months after treatment start, with a range of 6 to 36.

The table came from immunoSEQ multiplex PCR; TCRdb's copy has only in-frame clones and leaves some out. Of roughly 54,000 clones in the sample, 50% to 65% are singletons; the top ten hold around 30%. Study findings and constraints: Public clonotypes showed up rarely, and on treatment they shrank or held steady.

This receptor was identified in a human donor with chronic lymphocytic leukemia. This chain connects TRBV10-3 to TRBJ1-1, with 10 bases fitting TRBD1. Material: PBMCs, obtained after 24 months of ibrutinib treatment. The CDR3 reads CAISEWDRGSTEAFF. The CDR3, as DNA: TGTGCCATCAGTGAATGGGACAGGGGTTCAACTGAAGCTTTCTTT.